This T cell receptor (beta chain) originates from a study of blood T cell repertoires in COVID-19. At the level of the study: The United States, Italy and Spain provided the acute and convalescent COVID-19 samples. PBMCs, B-cell-depleted T cells, or T cells provided the cDNA or gDNA that made up the material.

The CDR3 spans 16 residues. After removal of 4 bases from V and 3 bases from J, the junction contained 7 bases not matched to a gene. Germline CDR1 reads SGHAT; CDR2 reads FQNNGV. This table comes from immunoSEQ multiplex PCR, and its TCRdb copy is limited to in-frame clones, with some not included. The sample carries about 150,000 clones, more than 80% recorded once. The sequencing sample was made of peripheral blood. This clonotype was obtained from a woman aged 60-75 years with active COVID-19. The V and J genes are TRBV11-2 and TRBJ2-5; TRBD2 matches at 11 bases. The CDR3 DNA reads TGTGCCAGCAGCTCTCCGGGACTAGCGGCGAAAGAGACCCAGTACTTC. Its protein is CASSSPGLAAKETQYF.